This T cell receptor beta chain is drawn from a study of PD-L1 blockade in urothelial cancer (dated by TCRdb to about 2017). Some background on the complete study: Therapy was started in the mid-2010s for all patients, and atezolizumab 1,200 mg was administered intravenously every 3 weeks. About 85% of the 29 patients were males with bladder-origin urothelial cancer, and about 65% of the 29 reported a prior smoking history. An ECOG performance status of 0 or 1 was recorded for the patients, and 0 to 3 prior chemotherapy regimens had been received by the patients. Blood samples were analyzed at 3 weeks after treatment start (second dose) and at 6 weeks after treatment start. Blood samples yielded a median of around 150,000 T cells and approximately 83,000 unique TCRs, with median clonality 0.080. Somatic, immune and clinical correlates of response to PD-L1 blockade with atezolizumab in urothelial cancer were the focus of an exploratory multi-omic analysis. Pretreatment tumor samples, along with matched peripheral blood collected serially before and after atezolizumab treatment, underwent TCR sequencing. Durable clinical benefit was defined as progression-free survival longer than 6 months, and TCR features were also tested against progression-free and overall survival. In the same patients, whole exome sequencing and RNA sequencing of pretreatment tumors were performed in addition to TCR sequencing. Durable clinical benefit was achieved by nine patients but not by the remaining 20. Pretreatment blood TCR-seq was available for 27 to 30 patients, at least one posttreatment blood collection was obtained for about 25 patients, and tumor TCR-seq was available for about 25 patients. Overall study outcomes, separate from this receptor: A pretreatment peripheral blood TCR clonality below the median was linked to improved progression-free and overall survival. Because the sample size was small (n ≈ 28) and many of the analyses were exploratory, the results are meant to be hypothesis-generating. At 3 weeks after the start of treatment, tumor-associated TCR clones in peripheral blood had expanded more in patients with durable benefit (n ≈ 22, p = 0.022).

Each PCR received spiked-in synthetic TCR analog templates so that absolute template abundance could be estimated from read counts. TCRbeta CDR3 regions were amplified from genomic DNA with bias-controlled V and J gene primers using the immunoSEQ assay. Rearranged TCRbeta segments were sequenced at approximately 20X coverage. The study's own analysis went as follows. Clustering was used to correct sequencing errors, and CDR3s were annotated against IMGT to assign V, D and J genes. Out-of-frame and stop-codon sequences were excluded, and only productive TCRbeta rearrangements were used in downstream analyses. Clonality was calculated as one minus the Shannon entropy normalized by the log of the number of unique productive sequences. Fisher's exact test with Benjamini-Hochberg correction, using a cutoff of adjusted p below 0.01, was how clones that differed between time points or between blood and tumor were identified. The source is immuneACCESS, and TCRdb retained only in-frame sequences with V and J called. Part of the clones is not carried over; for the studies checked, unresolved V genes explain less than half of this, and the remainder is unexplained. V and J calls and clone size are those listed in that table; D and trimming were worked out from the DNA. Present in this sample are around 87,000 clones, around 78% of which were seen just once. About 8.4% of the sample belongs to the ten largest clones.

The time point label for this specimen denotes: peripheral blood 6 weeks after treatment start. The cohort included some 30 patients with locally advanced or metastatic urothelial carcinoma who were treated at Memorial Sloan Kettering on a trial protocol. Peripheral blood mononuclear cells were collected pretreatment and during treatment, with between 1 and 8 total time points per patient. The Qiagen DNeasy Blood extraction kit was used to purify genomic DNA from total PBMCs and from tumor samples. PBMCs were collected pretreatment and during treatment, and were isolated and stored as previously described. From a lookup of the germline V gene, CDR1 and CDR2 are MNHNS and SASEGT. The CDR3 measures 17 amino acids from cysteine to phenylalanine. Solely the CDR3 DNA is kept, with 51 bases framed from the first base. V is shortened by 4 bases, J by 0 bases, and the region joining them spans 13 bases. Worth noting for this clone: Its cognate antigen has yet to be identified. Base quality data are lacking; no much larger clone is found one base away.

Sequencing used PBMCs, obtained around atezolizumab (anti-PD-L1) treatment. The chain is assembled from TRBV6-1 and TRBJ2-6; there is no confident call for the D gene. The TCR originated in a man aged 65 to 79 with urothelial cancer. In nucleotides, the sequence is TGTGCCAGCAGTGGTAGTCGCAGGTTCTCTGGGGCCAACGTCCTGACTTTC. It translates to CASSGSRRFSGANVLTF.